A selection of T cell receptor beta chains follows, all from one sample in a study of tumor-infiltrating lymphocytes in oesophageal squamous cell carcinoma. TCRdb processed the PCR reads anew with MiXCR; each CDR3 protein has one entry. The profile shows approximately 18,000 distinct CDR3 sequences, approximately 40% of them singletons. Sequenced material: blood. These receptors originate from a male donor with esophageal squamous cell carcinoma. CDR3s include the opening cysteine and the closing phenylalanine or tryptophan. D genes are given only for firm matches. Some rows mark clone size as missing; the rest say once, few, many or name a class of expanded clone.

CDR3: CASSYSRGGELFF
DNA: TGTGCCAGCAGTTACTCGAGGGGAGGGGAACTGTTTTTT
J: TRBJ1-4
size: many
D: NA
V: TRBV6-6

CDR3: CASSMRGDTEAFF
DNA: TGTGCCAGTAGTATGAGGGGCGACACTGAAGCTTTCTTT
J: TRBJ1-1
size: many
D: NA
V: TRBV19

CDR3: CASSPQGNQNTEAFF
DNA: TGTGCCAGCTCCCCACAGGGGAACCAGAACACTGAAGCTTTCTTT
J: TRBJ1-1
size: many
D: TRBD1
V: TRBV18

CDR3: CASSVHWGEETQYF
DNA: TGTGCCAGCAGCGTACACTGGGGGGAAGAGACCCAGTACTTC
J: TRBJ2-5
size: few
D: NA
V: TRBV9

CDR3: CASSLVQGNNQPQHF
DNA: TGTGCCAGCAGTTTAGTCCAAGGGAACAATCAGCCCCAGCATTTT
J: TRBJ1-5
size: NA
D: NA
V: TRBV27

CDR3: CASSIGKGNSRLHF
DNA: TGTGCCAGCAGCATAGGGAAGGGCAATTCACGCCTCCACTTT
J: TRBJ1-6
size: NA
D: NA
V: TRBV11-2

CDR3: CASSHGTF
DNA: TGTGCCAGCAGCCATGGGACTTTC
J: TRBJ2-6
size: NA
D: NA
V: TRBV5-4

CDR3: CASSVGTGVDYGYTF
DNA: TGTGCCAGCAGCGTAGGGACAGGGGTCGACTATGGCTACACCTTC
J: TRBJ1-2
size: NA
D: TRBD1
V: TRBV9

CDR3: CASSLEGGEQYF
DNA: TGCGCCAGCAGCTTGGAGGGTGGCGAGCAGTACTTC
J: TRBJ2-7
size: many
D: NA
V: TRBV5-1

CDR3: CASSLTPDSGTNEKLFF
DNA: TGTGCCAGCAGCTTAACCCCCGATAGCGGAACTAATGAAAAACTGTTTTTT
J: TRBJ1-4
size: many
D: NA
V: TRBV7-3

CDR3: CATGDRQETQYF
DNA: TGTGCTACCGGGGACAGACAAGAGACCCAGTACTTC
J: TRBJ2-5
size: few
D: TRBD1
V: TRBV7-6

CDR3: CASRNRGGFYNEQFF
DNA: TGTGCCAGCAGGAACAGGGGTGGGTTCTACAATGAGCAGTTCTTC
J: TRBJ2-1
size: NA
D: TRBD1
V: TRBV27

CDR3: CASSPGQQSTDTQYF
DNA: TGCGCCAGCAGCCCCGGACAGCAAAGCACAGATACGCAGTATTTT
J: TRBJ2-3
size: many
D: NA
V: TRBV5-1

CDR3: CSARRSGHSNQPQHF
DNA: TGCAGTGCTAGAAGGTCAGGTCATAGCAATCAGCCCCAGCATTTT
J: TRBJ1-5
size: many
D: NA
V: TRBV20-1

CDR3: CASSQAEFSGGSNQPQHF
DNA: TGTGCCAGCAGCCAAGCTGAGTTCTCGGGTGGGAGCAATCAGCCCCAGCATTTT
J: TRBJ1-5
size: NA
D: NA
V: TRBV4-1

CDR3: CASSLSHEQYF
DNA: TGTGCCAGCAGCTTATCTCACGAGCAGTACTTC
J: TRBJ2-7
size: NA
D: NA
V: TRBV7-6

CDR3: CASSSSSGYTEAFF
DNA: TGTGCCAGCAGCTCGTCTTCAGGCTACACTGAAGCTTTCTTT
J: TRBJ1-1
size: few
D: NA
V: TRBV7-2

CDR3: CASSLLAAGGEQYF
DNA: TGTGCCAGCAGCCTGCTGGCGGCCGGGGGGGAGCAGTACTTC
J: TRBJ2-5
size: NA
D: TRBD2
V: TRBV11-1

CDR3: CASSLGFRDTQYF
DNA: TGTGCCAGCAGCTTAGGGTTTCGAGATACGCAGTATTTT
J: TRBJ2-3
size: NA
D: NA
V: TRBV7-3

CDR3: CATSDWQGNGYTF
DNA: TGTGCCACCAGTGATTGGCAGGGAAATGGCTACACCTTC
J: TRBJ1-2
size: NA
D: NA
V: TRBV24-1

CDR3: CASSLNGGQETQYF
DNA: TGTGCCAGCAGCTTAAACGGGGGGCAGGAGACCCAGTACTTC
J: TRBJ2-5
size: NA
D: NA
V: TRBV7-3

CDR3: CASSYDYLEINEQFF
DNA: TGTGCCAGCAGTTACGACTACCTCGAGATAAATGAGCAGTTCTTC
J: TRBJ2-1
size: NA
D: NA
V: TRBV6-6

CDR3: CASSYRTGTINNEQFF
DNA: TGTGCCAGCAGTTACCGCACAGGGACTATAAACAATGAGCAGTTCTTC
J: TRBJ2-1
size: many
D: NA
V: TRBV6-6

CDR3: CASSLDANPYNKQFF
DNA: TGTGCCAGCAGCTTAGATGCGAACCCCTACAATAAGCAGTTCTTC
J: TRBJ2-1
size: NA
D: NA
V: TRBV7-2

CDR3: CASSLAGTYEQFF
DNA: TGTGCCAGCAGCTTAGCAGGGACCTACGAGCAGTTCTTC
J: TRBJ2-1
size: NA
D: NA
V: TRBV7-2

CDR3: CASGLAPLTRNEQFF
DNA: TGTGCTAGTGGTTTGGCTCCTCTGACTAGGAATGAGCAGTTCTTC
J: TRBJ2-1
size: many
D: NA
V: TRBV12-5

CDR3: CASRGGANMNTEAFF
DNA: TGTGCCAGCAGGGGGGGGGCGAACATGAACACTGAAGCTTTCTTT
J: TRBJ1-1
size: many
D: NA
V: TRBV2

CDR3: CASSLIGGRPQETQYF
DNA: TGTGCCAGCAGCTTAATCGGGGGCAGGCCCCAAGAGACCCAGTACTTC
J: TRBJ2-5
size: NA
D: NA
V: TRBV7-8